The rows below give T cell receptor beta chains drawn from one sample of a study of T cells in Graves' hyperthyroidism and ophthalmopathy. Each CDR3 protein gets one entry after TCRdb re-called the multiplex PCR reads with MiXCR. The sample has approximately 400,000 distinct CDR3 sequences; approximately 25% are singletons. Sequences were obtained from blood. The receptors come from a man between 50 and 59 years old with Graves' hyperthyroidism. The CDR3 runs from the conserved cysteine through the conserved F or W. Fields, in order: D gene, J gene, clone size, V gene, CDR3 DNA, CDR3 protein. D genes are given only for firm matches. Size is stated for part of the rows, as once, few or many counts, or as a class when the clone is expanded.

d_call: -; j_call: TRBJ1-2; clone_size: few; v_call: TRBV29-1; cdr3_nt: TGCAGCGTTGAAGATCTTCCGCCTAACTATGGCTACACCTTC; cdr3_aa: CSVEDLPPNYGYTF
d_call: -; j_call: TRBJ2-1; clone_size: -; v_call: TRBV12-5; cdr3_nt: TGTGCTAGTGGTCCCGGTTGGAGCGGCTCCTACAATGAGCAGTTCTTC; cdr3_aa: CASGPGWSGSYNEQFF
d_call: TRBD2; j_call: TRBJ2-3; clone_size: many; v_call: TRBV7-9; cdr3_nt: TGTGCCAGCAGCTCCGGCCAACTAGCGGAGTTCACAGATACGCAGTATTTT; cdr3_aa: CASSSGQLAEFTDTQYF
d_call: TRBD1; j_call: TRBJ2-1; clone_size: few; v_call: TRBV27; cdr3_nt: TGTGCCAGCAGTCTACAAGGACAGGGCAATGAGCAGTTCTTC; cdr3_aa: CASSLQGQGNEQFF
d_call: TRBD2; j_call: TRBJ2-1; clone_size: many; v_call: TRBV7-8; cdr3_nt: TGTGCCAGCAGCTACGGACTAGCGGGCTACAATGAGCAGTTCTTC; cdr3_aa: CASSYGLAGYNEQFF
d_call: TRBD1; j_call: TRBJ1-1; clone_size: -; v_call: TRBV30; cdr3_nt: TGTGCCTGGAGAAGGGACAGGGGTGAAGCTTTCTTT; cdr3_aa: CAWRRDRGEAFF
d_call: TRBD2; j_call: TRBJ2-7; clone_size: -; v_call: TRBV6-5; cdr3_nt: TGTGCCAGCAGTTACGCTAGCGGGATCTCCTACGAGCAGTACTTC; cdr3_aa: CASSYASGISYEQYF
d_call: TRBD2; j_call: TRBJ2-1; clone_size: few; v_call: TRBV20-1; cdr3_nt: TGCAGTCCGGAGCGGGAGGTGGGTGTTGAGCAGTTCTTC; cdr3_aa: CSPEREVGVEQFF
d_call: TRBD1; j_call: TRBJ2-5; clone_size: -; v_call: TRBV29-1; cdr3_nt: TGCAGCTTCCTAAGGGGGCGGGAGACCCAGTACTTC; cdr3_aa: CSFLRGRETQYF
d_call: TRBD2; j_call: TRBJ2-5; clone_size: many; v_call: TRBV6-1; cdr3_nt: TGTGCCAGCAAAACGGGACTAGCGGGAGTCGGTGAGACCCAGTACTTC; cdr3_aa: CASKTGLAGVGETQYF
d_call: -; j_call: TRBJ2-7; clone_size: -; v_call: TRBV12-3/TRBV12-4; cdr3_nt: TGTGCCAGCAGTTTGGAGGAGAACTACGAGCAGTACTTC; cdr3_aa: CASSLEENYEQYF
d_call: TRBD2; j_call: TRBJ2-3; clone_size: -; v_call: TRBV27; cdr3_nt: TGTGCCAGCAGTTCCAGACTAGCGGGAGTTGGAGATACGCAGTATTTT; cdr3_aa: CASSSRLAGVGDTQYF
d_call: -; j_call: TRBJ2-3; clone_size: many; v_call: TRBV11-2; cdr3_nt: TGTGCCAGCAGCTTAGATAGTTACCTTACTAGCACAGATACGCAGTATTTT; cdr3_aa: CASSLDSYLTSTDTQYF
d_call: TRBD1; j_call: TRBJ1-1; clone_size: -; v_call: TRBV7-9; cdr3_nt: TGTGCCAGCAGACCTAGGGACAGGGGGCGCGGGAGCATGAACACTGAAGCTTTCTTT; cdr3_aa: CASRPRDRGRGSMNTEAFF
d_call: -; j_call: TRBJ2-7; clone_size: -; v_call: TRBV20-1; cdr3_nt: TGCAGTGCTAGAGCAGCTACACACGTCTACGAGCAGTACTTC; cdr3_aa: CSARAATHVYEQYF
d_call: TRBD1; j_call: TRBJ1-2; clone_size: many; v_call: TRBV12-3/TRBV12-4; cdr3_nt: TGTGCCAGCAGTCCCACCAGGGGGGCGGGCGGCTACACCTTC; cdr3_aa: CASSPTRGAGGYTF
d_call: TRBD1; j_call: TRBJ2-7; clone_size: many; v_call: TRBV18; cdr3_nt: TGTGCCAGCAGTGGGACAGATTCCTACGAGCAGTACTTC; cdr3_aa: CASSGTDSYEQYF
d_call: -; j_call: TRBJ2-7; clone_size: many; v_call: TRBV11-2; cdr3_nt: TGTGCCAGCAGCACCCACAGGGACGAGCAGTACTTC; cdr3_aa: CASSTHRDEQYF
d_call: -; j_call: TRBJ1-5; clone_size: -; v_call: TRBV5-5; cdr3_nt: TGTGCCAGCAGGACCGGGTCCGACTTGGCTCAGCCCCAGCATTTT; cdr3_aa: CASRTGSDLAQPQHF
d_call: -; j_call: TRBJ2-5; clone_size: -; v_call: TRBV30; cdr3_nt: TGTGCCTTGAGTGGTTCGGGCCGGGAGACCCAGTACTTC; cdr3_aa: CALSGSGRETQYF
d_call: TRBD1; j_call: TRBJ2-3; clone_size: -; v_call: TRBV6-5; cdr3_nt: TGTGCCAGCAGTTACTCGACGACAGGGATAGGGCAGGGAACAGATACGCAGTATTTT; cdr3_aa: CASSYSTTGIGQGTDTQYF
d_call: -; j_call: TRBJ2-7; clone_size: many; v_call: TRBV20-1; cdr3_nt: TGCAGTGCTAGAGACAACGGTGGGACCTACGAGCAGTACTTC; cdr3_aa: CSARDNGGTYEQYF
d_call: -; j_call: TRBJ2-7; clone_size: few; v_call: TRBV28; cdr3_nt: TGTGCCAGCAGTTTATCCTCTCAGGGGAGCTCCTACGAGCAGTACTTC; cdr3_aa: CASSLSSQGSSYEQYF
d_call: -; j_call: TRBJ1-1; clone_size: -; v_call: TRBV12-3/TRBV12-4; cdr3_nt: TGTGCCAGCAGTTCCGTTGACAAGAGGGCTGAAGCTTTCTTT; cdr3_aa: CASSSVDKRAEAFF
d_call: -; j_call: TRBJ2-1; clone_size: -; v_call: TRBV2; cdr3_nt: TGTGCCGCCACCCGGGACGGGGGGCCCTTTCAGTTCTTC; cdr3_aa: CAATRDGGPFQFF
d_call: -; j_call: TRBJ2-7; clone_size: few; v_call: TRBV28; cdr3_nt: TGTGCCAGTGAATCCGCCGGCTACGAGCAGTACTTC; cdr3_aa: CASESAGYEQYF
d_call: -; j_call: TRBJ2-3; clone_size: -; v_call: TRBV19; cdr3_nt: TGTGCCAGTAGTATCTGGCCGCGGGACACAGATACGCAGTATTTT; cdr3_aa: CASSIWPRDTDTQYF
d_call: TRBD1; j_call: TRBJ2-3; clone_size: -; v_call: TRBV4-1; cdr3_nt: TGCGCCAGCAGCCAACCGGTGGGACAGGGGAAGATAGATACGCAGTATTTT; cdr3_aa: CASSQPVGQGKIDTQYF
d_call: -; j_call: TRBJ2-5; clone_size: many; v_call: TRBV2; cdr3_nt: TGTGCCAGCAGTGAATACCTCCAAGAGACCCAGTACTTC; cdr3_aa: CASSEYLQETQYF
d_call: -; j_call: TRBJ2-7; clone_size: few; v_call: TRBV3-1; cdr3_nt: TGTGCCAGCAGCCCGACGACTAGCTACGAGCAGTACTTC; cdr3_aa: CASSPTTSYEQYF
d_call: -; j_call: TRBJ1-5; clone_size: -; v_call: TRBV6-2/TRBV6-3; cdr3_nt: TGTGCCAGCAGTTTACAGGGTTCTTATCAGCCCCAGCATTTT; cdr3_aa: CASSLQGSYQPQHF
d_call: -; j_call: TRBJ2-1; clone_size: many; v_call: TRBV10-3; cdr3_nt: TGTGCCATCAGGAACCAAAGCAGTGAGCAGTTCTTC; cdr3_aa: CAIRNQSSEQFF
d_call: -; j_call: TRBJ1-5; clone_size: -; v_call: TRBV20-1; cdr3_nt: TGCAGTGCTAGAGTTAGTCAGGGACACAATCAGCCCCAGCATTTT; cdr3_aa: CSARVSQGHNQPQHF
d_call: -; j_call: TRBJ2-1; clone_size: few; v_call: TRBV11-3; cdr3_nt: TGTGCCAGCAGCTTGGGTATCAGCTCCTACAATGAGCAGTTCTTC; cdr3_aa: CASSLGISSYNEQFF
d_call: -; j_call: TRBJ2-2; clone_size: -; v_call: TRBV5-1; cdr3_nt: TGCGCCAGCAGCATAGTAGCCGGGGAGCTGTTTTTT; cdr3_aa: CASSIVAGELFF
d_call: -; j_call: TRBJ2-3; clone_size: many; v_call: TRBV18; cdr3_nt: TGTGCCAGCTCAAGCCCGGGGACCCCAGATACGCAGTATTTT; cdr3_aa: CASSSPGTPDTQYF
d_call: -; j_call: TRBJ1-2; clone_size: few; v_call: TRBV20-1; cdr3_nt: TGCAGTGCTAGAGCCAATAACAGGGAAGGTGGCTACACCTTC; cdr3_aa: CSARANNREGGYTF
d_call: TRBD2; j_call: TRBJ2-1; clone_size: -; v_call: TRBV6-1; cdr3_nt: TGTGCCAGCAGCTCGACTAGCGGGACCACTAGATTCTCCTACAATGAGCAGTTCTTC; cdr3_aa: CASSSTSGTTRFSYNEQFF
d_call: -; j_call: TRBJ2-1; clone_size: -; v_call: TRBV19; cdr3_nt: TGTGCCAGTAGAACCGGGCCGGAGGAAAATGAGCAGTTCTTC; cdr3_aa: CASRTGPEENEQFF